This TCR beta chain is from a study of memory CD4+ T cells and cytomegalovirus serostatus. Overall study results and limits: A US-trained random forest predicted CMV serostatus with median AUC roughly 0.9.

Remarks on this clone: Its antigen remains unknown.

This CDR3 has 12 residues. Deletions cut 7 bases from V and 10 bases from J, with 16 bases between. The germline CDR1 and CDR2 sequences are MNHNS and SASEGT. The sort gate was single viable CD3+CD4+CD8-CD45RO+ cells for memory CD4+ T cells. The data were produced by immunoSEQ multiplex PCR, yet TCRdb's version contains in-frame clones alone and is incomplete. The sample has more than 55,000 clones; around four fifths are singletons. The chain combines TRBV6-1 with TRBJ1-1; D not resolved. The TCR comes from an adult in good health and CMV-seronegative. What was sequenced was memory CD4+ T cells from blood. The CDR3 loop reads CASTVSLGRAFF. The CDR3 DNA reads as TGTGCCAGCACCGTCAGCCTGGGGAGAGCTTTCTTT.